This T cell receptor beta chain originates from a study of T cell changes during pregnancy in multiple sclerosis. This CDR3 comprises 17 residues. J lost 2 bases, V lost 5 bases, and 9 bases had no gene match. The germline V gene has CDR1 SEHNR and CDR2 FQNEAQ (reference sequence). Data came from immunoSEQ multiplex PCR; TCRdb stores just in-frame clones and leaves some out. The sample records 100,000 or so clones, approximately 91% being singletons. V is TRBV7-9 and J is TRBJ2-3; TRBD2 aligns across 11 bases. This clonotype originated in a female donor with multiple sclerosis, enrolled in a pregnancy study. Sequences were derived from peripheral blood, sampled in the second trimester of pregnancy. The DNA for the CDR3 is TGTGCCAGCAGCCTCCCGGGACTAGCGGAATTCACAGATACGCAGTATTTT. Its protein product is CASSLPGLAEFTDTQYF.